This T cell receptor (beta chain) was sequenced for a study of blood T cell repertoires in COVID-19. Produced via immunoSEQ multiplex PCR; TCRdb's table is partial and in-frame only. This table holds 320,000 or so clones, 75% to 90% found once. CDR1 and CDR2 from the germline V gene are SGHRS and YFSETQ. This CDR3 comprises 14 residues. J gave up 4 bases and V 4 bases, and 4 bases lay outside the gene matches. Each participant's cohort was designated according to participant-reported clinical history. This receptor was obtained from a man aged 55 to 70 who had recovered from COVID-19. This chain joins TRBV5-1 and TRBJ2-7; 11 bases line up with TRBD2. The sequencing sample was made of PBMCs or T cells enriched from blood (not recorded which). The CDR3 region is CASSRGLAEYEQYF. DNA for the CDR3: TGCGCCAGCAGCCGGGGACTAGCGGAATACGAGCAGTACTTC.